The source of this T cell receptor (beta chain) is a study of T cell responses to AZD1222 COVID-19 vaccine. Method: immunoSEQ multiplex PCR; TCRdb's copy keeps in-frame clones and lacks some. In the table there are some 150,000 clones, 90% to 95% of which are singletons. The CDR3 spans 13 residues. Germline values: CDR1 SGHRS, CDR2 YFSETQ. V was shortened by 0 bases and J by 5 bases, with 6 bases between the two germline ends. About this clone: The target antigen is unknown.

Study-wide results and caveats: Baseline seropositives among AZD1222 recipients totaled only 5 to 7. Vaccine-related CD4 TCRs covered spike, predominating at 160-218 and 743-854.

Specimen: peripheral blood, collected 28 days after the second AZD1222 dose. The J gene is TRBJ1-5, the V gene TRBV5-1; D not resolved. The TCR originated in an adult who received the AZD1222 COVID-19 vaccine. Written as DNA, the CDR3 is TGCGCCAGCAGCTTGGATGGGTATCAGCCCCAGCATTTT. Translating gives CASSLDGYQPQHF.